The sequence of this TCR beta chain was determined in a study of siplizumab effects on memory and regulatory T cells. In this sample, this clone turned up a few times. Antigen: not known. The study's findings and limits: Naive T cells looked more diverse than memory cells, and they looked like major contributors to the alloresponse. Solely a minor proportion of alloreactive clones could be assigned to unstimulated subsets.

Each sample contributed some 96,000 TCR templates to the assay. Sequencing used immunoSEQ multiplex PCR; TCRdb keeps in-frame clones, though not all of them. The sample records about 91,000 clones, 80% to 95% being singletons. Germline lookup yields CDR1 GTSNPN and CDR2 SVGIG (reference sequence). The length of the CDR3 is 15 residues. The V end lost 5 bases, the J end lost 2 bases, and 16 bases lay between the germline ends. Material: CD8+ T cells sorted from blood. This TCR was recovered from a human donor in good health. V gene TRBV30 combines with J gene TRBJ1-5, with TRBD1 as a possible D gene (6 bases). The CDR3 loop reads CAWEGSGDRNQPQHF. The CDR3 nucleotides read TGTGCCTGGGAAGGCTCAGGGGACCGCAATCAGCCCCAGCATTTT.